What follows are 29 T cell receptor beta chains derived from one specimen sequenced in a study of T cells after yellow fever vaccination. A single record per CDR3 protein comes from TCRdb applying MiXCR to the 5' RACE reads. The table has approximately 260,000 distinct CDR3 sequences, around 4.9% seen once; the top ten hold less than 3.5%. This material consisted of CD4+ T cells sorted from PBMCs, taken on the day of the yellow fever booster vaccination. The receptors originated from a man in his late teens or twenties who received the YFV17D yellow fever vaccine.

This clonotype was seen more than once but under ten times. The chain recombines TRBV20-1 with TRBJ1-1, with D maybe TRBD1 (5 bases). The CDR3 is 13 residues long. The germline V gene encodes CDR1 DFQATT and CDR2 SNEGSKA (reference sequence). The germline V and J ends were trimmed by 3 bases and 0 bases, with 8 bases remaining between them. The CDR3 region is CSARGPLNTEAFF. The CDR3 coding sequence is TGCAGTGCTAGGGGACCGCTGAACACTGAAGCTTTCTTT.

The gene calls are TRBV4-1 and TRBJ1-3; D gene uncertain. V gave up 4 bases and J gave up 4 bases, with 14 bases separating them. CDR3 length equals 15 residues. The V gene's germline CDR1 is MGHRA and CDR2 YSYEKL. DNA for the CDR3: TGCGCCAGCAGCCGCCCTCGGGCAGGAGGAAACACCATATATTTT. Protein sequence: CASSRPRAGGNTIYF.

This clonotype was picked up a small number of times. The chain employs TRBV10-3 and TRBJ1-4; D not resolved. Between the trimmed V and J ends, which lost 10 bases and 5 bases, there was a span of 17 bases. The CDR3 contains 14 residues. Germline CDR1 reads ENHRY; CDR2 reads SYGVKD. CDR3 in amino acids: CATLKSLVNEKLFF. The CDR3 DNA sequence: TGTGCCACACTCAAAAGTCTCGTAAATGAAAAACTGTTTTTT.

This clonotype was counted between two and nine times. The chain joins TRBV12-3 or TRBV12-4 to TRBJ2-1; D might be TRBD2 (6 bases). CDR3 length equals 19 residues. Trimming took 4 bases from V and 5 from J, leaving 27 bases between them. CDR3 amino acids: CASSCGLSSCGFQHNEQFF. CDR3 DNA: TGTGCCAGCAGTTGCGGACTATCCTCATGTGGATTCCAACACAATGAGCAGTTCTTC.

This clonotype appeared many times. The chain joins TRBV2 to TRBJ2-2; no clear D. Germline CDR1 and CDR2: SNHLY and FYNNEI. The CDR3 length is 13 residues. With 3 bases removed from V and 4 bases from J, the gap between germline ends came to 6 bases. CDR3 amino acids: CASSERITGELFF. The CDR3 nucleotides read TGTGCCAGCAGTGAGAGGATCACCGGGGAGCTGTTTTTT.

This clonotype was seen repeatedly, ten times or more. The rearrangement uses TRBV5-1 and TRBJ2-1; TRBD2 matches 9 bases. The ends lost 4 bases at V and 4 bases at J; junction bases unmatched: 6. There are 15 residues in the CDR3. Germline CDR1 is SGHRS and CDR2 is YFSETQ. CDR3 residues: CASSPPLAGYNEQFF. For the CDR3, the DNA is TGCGCCAGCAGCCCCCCGCTAGCGGGGTACAATGAGCAGTTCTTC.

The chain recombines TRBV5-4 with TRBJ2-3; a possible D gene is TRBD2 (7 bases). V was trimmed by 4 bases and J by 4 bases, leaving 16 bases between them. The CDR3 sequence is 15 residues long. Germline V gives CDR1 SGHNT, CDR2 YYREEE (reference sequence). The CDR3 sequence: CASSNGGARPDTQYF. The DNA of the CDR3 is TGTGCCAGCAGCAATGGGGGGGCTCGTCCAGATACGCAGTATTTT.

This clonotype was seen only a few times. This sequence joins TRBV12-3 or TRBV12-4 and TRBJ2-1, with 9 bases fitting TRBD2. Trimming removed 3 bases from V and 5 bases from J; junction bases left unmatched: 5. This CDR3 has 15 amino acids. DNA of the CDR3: TGTGCCAGCAGTTTTAGTCTAGCGGGGCACAATGAGCAGTTCTTC. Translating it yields CASSFSLAGHNEQFF.

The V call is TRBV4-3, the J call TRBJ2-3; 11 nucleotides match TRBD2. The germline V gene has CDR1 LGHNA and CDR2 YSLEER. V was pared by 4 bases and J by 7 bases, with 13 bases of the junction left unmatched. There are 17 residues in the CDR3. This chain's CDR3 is CASSPLSNSGGANTQYF. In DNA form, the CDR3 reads TGCGCCAGCAGCCCTCTGAGTAATAGCGGGGGGGCCAATACGCAGTATTTT.

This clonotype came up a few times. CDR3 in amino acids: CASSLRQGTSYEQYV. CDR3 DNA sequence: TGTGCCAGCAGCTTGCGGCAGGGGACCTCCTACGAGCAGTACGTC. The gene calls are TRBV7-2 and TRBJ2-7; TRBD1 might be the D (6 bases). Deletions cut 3 bases from V and 0 bases from J, with 12 bases between. CDR3 length: 15 amino acids. CDR1 and CDR2 (germline): SGHTA, FQGNSA.

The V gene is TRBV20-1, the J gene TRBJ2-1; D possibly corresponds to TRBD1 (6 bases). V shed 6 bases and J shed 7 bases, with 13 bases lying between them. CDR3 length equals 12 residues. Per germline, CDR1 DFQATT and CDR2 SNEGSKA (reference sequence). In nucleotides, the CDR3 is TGCAGTGCCATGGAACAGGGTAATGAGCAGTTCTTC. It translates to CSAMEQGNEQFF.

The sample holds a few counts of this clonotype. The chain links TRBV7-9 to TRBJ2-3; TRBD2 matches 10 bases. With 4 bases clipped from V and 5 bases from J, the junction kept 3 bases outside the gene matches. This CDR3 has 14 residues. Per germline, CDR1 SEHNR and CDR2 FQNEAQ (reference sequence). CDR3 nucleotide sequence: TGTGCCAGCAGCTCAGTAGCGGGGGGAGATACGCAGTATTTT. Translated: CASSSVAGGDTQYF.

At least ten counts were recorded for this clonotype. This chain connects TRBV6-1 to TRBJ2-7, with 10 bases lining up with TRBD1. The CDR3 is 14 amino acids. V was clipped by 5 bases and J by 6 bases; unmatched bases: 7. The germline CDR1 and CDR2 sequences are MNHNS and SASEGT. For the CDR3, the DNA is TGTGCCAGCAGTTTCGGGACAGGGGACGGCGAGCAGTACTTC. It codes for CASSFGTGDGEQYF.

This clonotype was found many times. The CDR3, as DNA: TGTGCCAGCAGTTTAGGGGGGGCGACTGAAGCTTTCTTT. This sequence encodes CASSLGGATEAFF. The genes are TRBV12-3 or TRBV12-4 and TRBJ1-1; maybe TRBD1 (6 bases). The V end lost 1 base, the J end lost 5 bases, and 8 bases lay between the germline ends. The CDR3 extends over 13 amino acids.

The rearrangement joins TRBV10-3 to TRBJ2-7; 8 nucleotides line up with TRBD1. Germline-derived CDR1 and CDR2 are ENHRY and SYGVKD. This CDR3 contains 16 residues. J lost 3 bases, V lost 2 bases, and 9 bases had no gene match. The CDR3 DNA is TGTGCCATCAGTGAGGGAGAGAGGACAGGGAACTACGAGCAGTACGTC. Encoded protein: CAISEGERTGNYEQYV.

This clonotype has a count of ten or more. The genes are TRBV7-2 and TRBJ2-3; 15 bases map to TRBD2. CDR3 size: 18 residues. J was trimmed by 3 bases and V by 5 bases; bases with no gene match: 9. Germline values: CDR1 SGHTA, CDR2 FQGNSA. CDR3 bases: TGTGCCAGCAGCCTACCGGGACTAGCGGGGGGACGGACAGATACGCAGTATTTT. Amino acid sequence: CASSLPGLAGGRTDTQYF.

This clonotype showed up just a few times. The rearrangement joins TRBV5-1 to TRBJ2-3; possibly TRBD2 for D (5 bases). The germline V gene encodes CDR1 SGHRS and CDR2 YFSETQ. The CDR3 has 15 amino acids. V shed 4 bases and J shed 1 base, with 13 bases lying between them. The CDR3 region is CASSPPLGGTDTQYF. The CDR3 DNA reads TGCGCCAGCAGCCCCCCTCTGGGAGGCACAGATACGCAGTATTTT.

The CDR3 coding sequence is TGTGCCAGCACTTCCGGGACAGCGAACACTGAAGCTTTCTTT. Protein: CASTSGTANTEAFF. The chain links TRBV6-5 to TRBJ1-1; TRBD1 matches at 7 bases. Germline CDR1 is MNHEY and CDR2 is SVGAGI. V was pared by 7 bases and J by 1 base, with 6 bases of the junction left unmatched. This CDR3 has 14 residues.

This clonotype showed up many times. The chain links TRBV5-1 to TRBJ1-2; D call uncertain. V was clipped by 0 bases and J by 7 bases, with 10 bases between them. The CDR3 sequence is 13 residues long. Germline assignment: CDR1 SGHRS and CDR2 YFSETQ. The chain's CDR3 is CASSLGSSAGYTF. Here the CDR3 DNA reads TGCGCCAGCAGCTTGGGGAGTTCGGCTGGCTACACCTTC.

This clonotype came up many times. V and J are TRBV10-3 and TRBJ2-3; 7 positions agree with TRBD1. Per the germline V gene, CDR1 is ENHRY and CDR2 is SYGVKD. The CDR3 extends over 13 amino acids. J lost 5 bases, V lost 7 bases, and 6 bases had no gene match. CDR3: CAITEGGGDTQYF. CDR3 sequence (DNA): TGTGCCATCACCGAAGGGGGCGGAGATACGCAGTATTTT.

DNA of the CDR3: TGCGCCAGCAGCTTAGGGGTCTCACCTGAAGCTTTCTTT. Its translation is CASSLGVSPEAFF. The chain is built from TRBV5-1 and TRBJ1-1; D perhaps matches TRBD1 (5 bases). Trimming took 2 bases from V and 6 from J, leaving 11 bases between them. Germline V gives CDR1 SGHRS, CDR2 YFSETQ. This CDR3 region has 13 residues.

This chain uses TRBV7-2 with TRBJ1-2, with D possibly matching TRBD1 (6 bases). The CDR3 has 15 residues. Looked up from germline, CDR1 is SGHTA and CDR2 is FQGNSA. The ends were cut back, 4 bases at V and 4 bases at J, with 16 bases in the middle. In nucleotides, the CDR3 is TGTGCCAGCAGCTCCAGGGGCGGGACAAGCTATGGCTACACCTTC. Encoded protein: CASSSRGGTSYGYTF.

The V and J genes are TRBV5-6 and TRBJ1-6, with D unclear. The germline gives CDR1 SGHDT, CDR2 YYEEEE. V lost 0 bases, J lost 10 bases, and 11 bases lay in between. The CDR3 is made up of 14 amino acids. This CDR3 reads CASSLELKDSPLHF. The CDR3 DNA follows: TGTGCCAGCAGCTTGGAACTAAAGGACTCACCCCTCCACTTT.

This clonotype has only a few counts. The CDR3 DNA reads as TGCAGCGTGGCCGGGACAGAGAAGGGACCCCAGCATTTT. Translating it yields CSVAGTEKGPQHF. The chain couples TRBV29-1 to TRBJ1-5; 7 positions agree with TRBD1. Germline CDR1 and CDR2: SQVTM and ANQGSEA. V lost 6 bases and J lost 10; bases outside the gene matches: 12. The length of the CDR3 is 13 residues.

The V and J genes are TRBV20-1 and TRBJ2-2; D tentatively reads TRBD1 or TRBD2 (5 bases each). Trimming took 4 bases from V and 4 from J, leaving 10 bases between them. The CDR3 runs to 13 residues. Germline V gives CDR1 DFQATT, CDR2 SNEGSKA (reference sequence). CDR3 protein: CSANGASTGELFF. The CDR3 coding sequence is TGCAGTGCTAACGGGGCGTCCACCGGGGAGCTGTTTTTT.

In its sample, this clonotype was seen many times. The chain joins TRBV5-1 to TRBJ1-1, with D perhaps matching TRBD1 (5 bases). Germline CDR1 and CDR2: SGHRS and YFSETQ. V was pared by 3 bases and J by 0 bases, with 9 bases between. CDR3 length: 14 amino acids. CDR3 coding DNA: TGCGCCAGCAGCTCCGGGACTATGAACACTGAAGCTTTCTTT. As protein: CASSSGTMNTEAFF. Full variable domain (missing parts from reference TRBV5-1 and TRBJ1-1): KAGVTQTPRYLIKTRGQQVTLSCSPISGHRSVSWYQQTPGQGLQFLFEYFSETQRNKGNFPGRFSGRQFSNSRSEMNVSTLELGDSALYLCASSSGTMNTEAFFGQGTRLTVV.

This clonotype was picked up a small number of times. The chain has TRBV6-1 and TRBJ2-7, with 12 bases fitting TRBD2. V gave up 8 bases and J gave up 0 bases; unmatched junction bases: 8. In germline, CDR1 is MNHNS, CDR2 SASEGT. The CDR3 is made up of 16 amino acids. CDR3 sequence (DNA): TGTGCCAGCCAGGAACTAGCGGGGGGTCACTCCTACGAGCAGTACTTC. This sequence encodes CASQELAGGHSYEQYF.

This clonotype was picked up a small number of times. CDR3 residues: CSVRQNIEAFF. In nucleotides, the CDR3 is TGCAGCGTTCGACAGAATATTGAAGCTTTCTTT. The chain recombines TRBV29-1 with TRBJ1-1; tentative D call: TRBD1 (5 bases). This CDR3 spans 11 amino acids. V was trimmed by 5 bases and J by 7 bases, leaving 11 bases between them. Germline lookup yields CDR1 SQVTM and CDR2 ANQGSEA.

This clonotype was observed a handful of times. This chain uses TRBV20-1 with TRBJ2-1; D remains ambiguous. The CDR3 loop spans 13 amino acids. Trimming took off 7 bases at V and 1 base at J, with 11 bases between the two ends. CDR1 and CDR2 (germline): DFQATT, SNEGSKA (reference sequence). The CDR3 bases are TGCAGTGTTTCCCAGCTGTCCTACAATGAGCAGTTCTTC. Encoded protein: CSVSQLSYNEQFF.